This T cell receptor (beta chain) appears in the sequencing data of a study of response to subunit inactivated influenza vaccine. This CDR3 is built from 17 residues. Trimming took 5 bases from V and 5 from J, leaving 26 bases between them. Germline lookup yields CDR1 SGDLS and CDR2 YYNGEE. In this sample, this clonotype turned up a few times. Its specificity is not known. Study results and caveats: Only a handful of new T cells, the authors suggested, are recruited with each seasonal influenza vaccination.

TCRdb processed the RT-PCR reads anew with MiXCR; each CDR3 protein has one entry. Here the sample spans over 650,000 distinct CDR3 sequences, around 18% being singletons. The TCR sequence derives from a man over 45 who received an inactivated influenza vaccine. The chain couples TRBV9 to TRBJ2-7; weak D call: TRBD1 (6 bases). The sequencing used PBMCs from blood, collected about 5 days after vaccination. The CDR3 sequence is CASSPRQAVLRENEQYF. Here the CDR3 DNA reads TGTGCCAGCAGTCCGAGACAGGCTGTATTGCGCGAAAACGAGCAGTACTTC.